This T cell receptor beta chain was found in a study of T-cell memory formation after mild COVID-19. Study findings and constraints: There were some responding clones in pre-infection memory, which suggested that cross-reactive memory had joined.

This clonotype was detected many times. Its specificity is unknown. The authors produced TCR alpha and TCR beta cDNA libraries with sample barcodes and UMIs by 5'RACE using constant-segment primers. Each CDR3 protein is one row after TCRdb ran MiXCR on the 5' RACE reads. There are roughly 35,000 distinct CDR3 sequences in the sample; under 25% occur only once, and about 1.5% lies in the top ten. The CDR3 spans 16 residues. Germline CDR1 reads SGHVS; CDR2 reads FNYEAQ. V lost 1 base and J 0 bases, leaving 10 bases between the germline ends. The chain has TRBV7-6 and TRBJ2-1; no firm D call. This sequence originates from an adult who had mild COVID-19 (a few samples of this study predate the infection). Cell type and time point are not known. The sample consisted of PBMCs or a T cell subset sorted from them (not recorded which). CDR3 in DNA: TGTGCCAGCAGCTTAGGGATTAAGGGCTCCTACAATGAGCAGTTCTTC. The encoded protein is CASSLGIKGSYNEQFF.